Included here is one T cell receptor (beta chain) sequence, with context. Its antigen is unidentified. V gave up 3 bases and J gave up 1 base, with 9 bases separating them. In germline, CDR1 is KGHSH, CDR2 LQKENI. The CDR3 totals 15 residues. This sample stems from a study of Tregs in tolerant kidney transplant recipients. Study-wide results and limits: Antigen-driven expansion was suggested because donor-specific Tregs expanded more than all Tregs in tolerant patients. Validation in larger populations is needed because few patients were studied. Biological reproducibility was not directly addressed in this study.

TCRdb's table, derived via immunoSEQ multiplex PCR, lists solely in-frame clones and lacks some. This sample carries roughly 86,000 clones, 80% to 95% of them seen once, and the ten largest clones take roughly 1.7%. Mixed chimerism was transient after nonmyeloablative marrow transplants from related graft donors. Unstimulated regulatory T cells (CD4+CD25+CD127-), CD4+CD25- non-regulatory cells, CD4 and CD8 cells were FACS-sorted from thawed PBMCs. The receptor's source is a human patient who received a combined kidney and bone marrow transplant. Part of the T cells may come from the graft donor. Sequenced here: CD4+ T cells from blood (PBMCs), sampled 12 months after the transplant. The rearrangement uses TRBV18 and TRBJ2-2; TRBD1 might be the D (5 bases). The CDR3 loop is CASSPRGQNTGELFF. The CDR3 DNA follows: TGTGCCAGCTCACCTCGTGGACAGAACACCGGGGAGCTGTTTTTT. Using reference TRBV18 and TRBJ2-2 for the parts outside the CDR3, the full variable domain is NAGVMQNPRHLVRRRGQEARLRCSPMKGHSHVYWYRQLPEEGLKFMVYLQKENIIDESGMPKERFSAEFPKEGPSILRIQQVVRGDSAAYFCASSPRGQNTGELFFGEGSRLTVL.